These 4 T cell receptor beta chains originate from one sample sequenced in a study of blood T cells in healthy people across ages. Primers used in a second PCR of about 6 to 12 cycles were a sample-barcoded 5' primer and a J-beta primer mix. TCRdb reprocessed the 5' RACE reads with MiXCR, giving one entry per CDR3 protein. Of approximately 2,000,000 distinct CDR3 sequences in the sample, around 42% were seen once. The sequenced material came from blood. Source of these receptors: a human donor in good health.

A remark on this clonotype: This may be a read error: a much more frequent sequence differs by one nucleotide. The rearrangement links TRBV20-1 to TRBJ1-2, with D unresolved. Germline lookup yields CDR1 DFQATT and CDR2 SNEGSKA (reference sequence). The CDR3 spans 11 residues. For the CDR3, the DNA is TGCAGTGTGCGGTATAACTATGGCCACACCTTC. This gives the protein CSVRYNYGHTF.

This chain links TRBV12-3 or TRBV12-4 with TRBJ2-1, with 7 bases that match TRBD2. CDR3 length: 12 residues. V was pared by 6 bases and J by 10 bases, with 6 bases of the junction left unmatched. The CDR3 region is CASRRLAEEQFF. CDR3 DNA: TGTGCCAGCAGAAGACTAGCAGAGGAGCAGTTCTTC.

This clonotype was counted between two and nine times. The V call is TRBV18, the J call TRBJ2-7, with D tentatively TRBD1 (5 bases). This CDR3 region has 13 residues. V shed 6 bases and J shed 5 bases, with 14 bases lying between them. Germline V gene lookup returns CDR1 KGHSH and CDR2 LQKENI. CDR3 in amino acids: CASSTDSGDEQYF. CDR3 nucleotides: TGTGCCAGCTCTACCGACAGTGGTGACGAGCAGTACTTC.

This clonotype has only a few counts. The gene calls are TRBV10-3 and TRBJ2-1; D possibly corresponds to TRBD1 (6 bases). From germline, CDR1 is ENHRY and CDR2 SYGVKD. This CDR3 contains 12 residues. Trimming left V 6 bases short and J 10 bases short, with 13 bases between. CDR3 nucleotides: TGTGCCATCAGCCGACAGGACCGCGAGCAGTTCTTC. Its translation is CAISRQDREQFF.